This record looks at one T cell receptor (beta chain) sequence and its context. The data are from a study of blood T cell repertoires in COVID-19. Study as a whole: Researchers got acute and convalescent COVID-19 samples from the United States, Italy and Spain. PBMCs, B-cell-depleted T cells, or T cells provided the cDNA or gDNA that made up the material.

The CDR3 consists of 15 residues. Germline V gene data show CDR1 as SGHTA and CDR2 as FQGNSA. V lost 3 bases to trimming and J lost 1 base, with 10 bases between them. Authors' processing steps: Amplified reference gene primers provided the basis for estimating nucleated cell counts. This table comes from immunoSEQ multiplex PCR, and its TCRdb copy is limited to in-frame clones, with some not included. V and J calls and clone size are as listed in that table; D and trimming were resolved from the DNA. The table includes about 200,000 clones, about nine tenths detected once. The specimen sequenced was peripheral blood. The TCR comes from a man aged 18 to 29 with active or convalescent COVID-19. This sequence joins TRBV7-2 and TRBJ1-3, with D tentatively TRBD1 (6 bases). The CDR3 region has the DNA TGTGCCAGCAGCTTCCTACAGGGTTCTGGAAACACCATATATTTT. Encoded protein: CASSFLQGSGNTIYF.